What follows is one T cell receptor (beta chain) and its context. These data originate in a study of shared clonotypes between healthy human individuals. Investigators spread the genomic DNA of each subset evenly over several immunoSEQ plates. The table came from immunoSEQ multiplex PCR; TCRdb's copy has only in-frame clones and leaves some out. The table lists about 460,000 clones, about 74% of them singletons. Donors were Caucasian adults residing in Nashville, Tennessee, USA. The germline V gene encodes CDR1 SNHLY and CDR2 FYNNEI. V was shortened by 2 bases and J by 3 bases, with 7 bases between the two germline ends. This CDR3 comprises 13 residues.

The TCR originated in a woman in her 40s in good health. Some clones in this sample may be carry-over from other donors' samples. Material for sequencing was PBMCs. This chain joins TRBV2 and TRBJ1-2; D not certain. CDR3 DNA: TGTGCCAGCAGTGAACAGGACGACTATGGCTACACCTTC. Amino acid sequence: CASSEQDDYGYTF. The variable domain in full, with the rest retrieved from reference TRBV2 and TRBJ1-2, is EPEVTQTPSHQVTQMGQEVILRCVPISNHLYFYWYRQILGQKVEFLVSFYNNEISEKSEIFDDQFSVERPDGSNFTLKIRSTKLEDSAMYFCASSEQDDYGYTFGSGTRLTVV.